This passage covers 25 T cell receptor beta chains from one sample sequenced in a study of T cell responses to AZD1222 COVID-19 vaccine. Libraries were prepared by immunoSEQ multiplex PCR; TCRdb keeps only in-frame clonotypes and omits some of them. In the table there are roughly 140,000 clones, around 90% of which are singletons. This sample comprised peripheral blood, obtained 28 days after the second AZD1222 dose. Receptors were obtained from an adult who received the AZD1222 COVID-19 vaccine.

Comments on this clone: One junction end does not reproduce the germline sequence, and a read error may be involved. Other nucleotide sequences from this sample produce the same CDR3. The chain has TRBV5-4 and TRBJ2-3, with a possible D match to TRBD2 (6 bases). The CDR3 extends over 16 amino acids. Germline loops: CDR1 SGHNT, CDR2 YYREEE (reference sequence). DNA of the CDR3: TGTGCCAGTAGCTTGGTGGCTAGCGAAAGCACAGATACGCAGTATTTT. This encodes CASSLVASESTDTQYF.

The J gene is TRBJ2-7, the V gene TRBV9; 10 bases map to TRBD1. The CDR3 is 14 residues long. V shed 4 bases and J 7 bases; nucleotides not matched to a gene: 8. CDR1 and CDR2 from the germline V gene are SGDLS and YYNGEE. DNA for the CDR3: TGTGCCAGCAGCAAAGACAGGGGGCTTCAGGAGCAGTACTTC. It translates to CASSKDRGLQEQYF.

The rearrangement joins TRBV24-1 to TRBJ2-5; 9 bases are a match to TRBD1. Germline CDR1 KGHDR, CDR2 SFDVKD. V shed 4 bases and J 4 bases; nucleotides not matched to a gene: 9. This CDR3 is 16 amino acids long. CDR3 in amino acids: CATSEPNRGRRETQYF. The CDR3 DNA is TGTGCCACCAGTGAACCAAACAGGGGGCGGCGAGAGACCCAGTACTTC.

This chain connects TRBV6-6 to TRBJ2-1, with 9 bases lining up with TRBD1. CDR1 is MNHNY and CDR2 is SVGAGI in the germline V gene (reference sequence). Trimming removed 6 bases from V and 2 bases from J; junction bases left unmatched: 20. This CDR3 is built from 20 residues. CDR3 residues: CASSPNVGQGGSGPYNEQFF. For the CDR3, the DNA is TGTGCCAGCAGCCCGAATGTGGGACAGGGTGGCTCGGGTCCCTACAATGAGCAGTTCTTC.

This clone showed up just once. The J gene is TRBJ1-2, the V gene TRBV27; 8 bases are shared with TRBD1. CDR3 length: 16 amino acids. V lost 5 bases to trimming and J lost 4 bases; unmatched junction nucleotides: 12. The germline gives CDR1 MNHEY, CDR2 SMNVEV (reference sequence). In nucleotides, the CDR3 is TGTGCCAGCAGTATTCGCGGACAGGGAATTAGCTATGGCTACACCTTC. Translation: CASSIRGQGISYGYTF.

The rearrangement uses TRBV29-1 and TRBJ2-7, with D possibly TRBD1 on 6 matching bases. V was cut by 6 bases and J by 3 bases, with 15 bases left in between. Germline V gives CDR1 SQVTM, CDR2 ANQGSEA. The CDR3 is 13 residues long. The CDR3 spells CSVLDREDYEQYF. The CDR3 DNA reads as TGCAGCGTCCTGGACAGAGAAGACTACGAGCAGTACTTC.

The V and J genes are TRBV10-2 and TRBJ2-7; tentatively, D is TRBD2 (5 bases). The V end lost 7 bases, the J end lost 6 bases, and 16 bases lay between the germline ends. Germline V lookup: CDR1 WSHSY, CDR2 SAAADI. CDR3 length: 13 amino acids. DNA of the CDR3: TGCGCCAGCAATTCAGGAGGAGGACGCGAGCAGTACTTC. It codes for CASNSGGGREQYF.

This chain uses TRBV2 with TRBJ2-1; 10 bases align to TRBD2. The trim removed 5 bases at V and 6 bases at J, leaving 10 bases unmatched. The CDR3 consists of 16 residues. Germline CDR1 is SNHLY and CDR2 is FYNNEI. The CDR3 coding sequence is TGTGCCAGCAGTTTTGGGCGGACTAGCGGTACCAATGAGCAGTTCTTC. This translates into CASSFGRTSGTNEQFF. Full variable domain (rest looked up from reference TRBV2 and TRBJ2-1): EPEVTQTPSHQVTQMGQEVILRCVPISNHLYFYWYRQILGQKVEFLVSFYNNEISEKSEIFDDQFSVERPDGSNFTLKIRSTKLEDSAMYFCASSFGRTSGTNEQFFGPGTRLTVL.

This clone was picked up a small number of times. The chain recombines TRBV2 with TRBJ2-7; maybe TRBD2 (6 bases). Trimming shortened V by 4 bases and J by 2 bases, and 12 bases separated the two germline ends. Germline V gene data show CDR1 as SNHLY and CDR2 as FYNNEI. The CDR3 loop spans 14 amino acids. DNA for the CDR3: TGTGCCAGCAGTGTGGAGCGGGTAACCTACGAGCAGTACTTC. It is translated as CASSVERVTYEQYF.

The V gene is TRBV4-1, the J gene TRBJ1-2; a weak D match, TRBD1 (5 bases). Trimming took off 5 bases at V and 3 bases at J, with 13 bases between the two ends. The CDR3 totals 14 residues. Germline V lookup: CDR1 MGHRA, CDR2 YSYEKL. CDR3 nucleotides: TGCGCCAGCAGCTCCCCCGGGGGGGACTATGGCTACACCTTC. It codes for CASSSPGGDYGYTF.

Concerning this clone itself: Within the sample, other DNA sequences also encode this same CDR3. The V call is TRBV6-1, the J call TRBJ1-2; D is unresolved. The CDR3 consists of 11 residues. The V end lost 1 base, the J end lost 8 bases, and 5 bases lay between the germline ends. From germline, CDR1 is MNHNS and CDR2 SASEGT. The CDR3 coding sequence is TGTGCCAGCAGTGAAGGGTGGGGCTACACCTTC. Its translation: CASSEGWGYTF.

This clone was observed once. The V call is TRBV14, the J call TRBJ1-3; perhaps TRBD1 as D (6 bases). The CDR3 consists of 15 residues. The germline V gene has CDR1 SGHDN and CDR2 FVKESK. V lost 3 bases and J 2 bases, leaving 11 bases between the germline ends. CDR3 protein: CASSHAGVPGNTIYF. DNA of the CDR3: TGTGCCAGCAGCCATGCAGGGGTTCCTGGAAACACCATATATTTT.

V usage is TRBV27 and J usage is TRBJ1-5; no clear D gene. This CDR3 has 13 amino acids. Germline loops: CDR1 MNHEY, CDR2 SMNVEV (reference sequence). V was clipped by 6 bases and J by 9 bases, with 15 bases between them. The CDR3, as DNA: TGTGCCAGCAGATTAGATTTTTTGGGGCCCCAGCATTTT. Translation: CASRLDFLGPQHF.

CDR3 nucleotides: TGTGCCAGCAGCCCCGGGACAGGGAAGTTTCACAATGGTGAGCAGTTCTTC. This sequence encodes CASSPGTGKFHNGEQFF. The genes are TRBV7-9 and TRBJ2-1; 9 nucleotides line up with TRBD1. Trimming removed 5 bases from V and 9 bases from J; junction bases left unmatched: 17. CDR1 and CDR2 (germline): SEHNR, FQNEAQ (reference sequence). This CDR3 has 17 amino acids.

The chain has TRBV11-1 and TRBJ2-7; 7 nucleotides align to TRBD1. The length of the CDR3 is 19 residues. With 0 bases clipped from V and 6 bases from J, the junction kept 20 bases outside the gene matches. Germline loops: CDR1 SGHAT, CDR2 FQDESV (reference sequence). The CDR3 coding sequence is TGTGCCAGCAGCTTAGCTCCCGGACAGGATCTTCTCCAAAGGGGCGAGCAGTACTTC. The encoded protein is CASSLAPGQDLLQRGEQYF.

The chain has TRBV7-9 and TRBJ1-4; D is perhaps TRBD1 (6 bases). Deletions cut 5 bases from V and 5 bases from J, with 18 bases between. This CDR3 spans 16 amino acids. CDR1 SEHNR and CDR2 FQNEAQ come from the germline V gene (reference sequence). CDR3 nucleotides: TGTGCCAGCAGCCGACCCCGACAGGCCGGGAATGAAAAACTGTTTTTT. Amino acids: CASSRPRQAGNEKLFF.

Written as DNA, the CDR3 is TGTGCCAGCACTCGAATAGGGTTAAATTCACCCCTCCACTTT. Its translation is CASTRIGLNSPLHF. The chain uses TRBV6-5 and TRBJ1-6; no reliable D call. CDR3 length equals 14 residues. Germline CDR1 is MNHEY and CDR2 is SVGAGI. V lost 7 bases and J 7 bases, leaving 14 bases between the germline ends.

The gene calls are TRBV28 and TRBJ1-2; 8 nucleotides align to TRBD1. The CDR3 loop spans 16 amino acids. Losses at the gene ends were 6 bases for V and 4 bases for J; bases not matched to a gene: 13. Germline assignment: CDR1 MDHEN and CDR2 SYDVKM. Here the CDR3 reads CASSSNRGTSLYGYTF. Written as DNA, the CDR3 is TGTGCCAGCAGCTCGAACAGGGGGACGTCACTCTATGGCTACACCTTC.

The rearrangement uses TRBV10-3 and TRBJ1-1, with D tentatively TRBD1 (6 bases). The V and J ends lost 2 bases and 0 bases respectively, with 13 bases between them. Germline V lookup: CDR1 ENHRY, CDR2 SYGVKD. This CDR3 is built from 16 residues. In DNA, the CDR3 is TGTGCCATCAGTGAGCCTCGGGACAACATGAACACTGAAGCTTTCTTT. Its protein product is CAISEPRDNMNTEAFF.

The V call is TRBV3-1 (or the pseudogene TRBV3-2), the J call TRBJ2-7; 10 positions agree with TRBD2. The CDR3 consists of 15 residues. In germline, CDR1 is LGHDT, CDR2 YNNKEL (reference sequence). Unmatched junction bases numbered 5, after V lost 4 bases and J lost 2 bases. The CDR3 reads CASSPGLADTYEQYF. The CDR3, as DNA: TGTGCCAGCAGCCCTGGACTAGCGGATACCTACGAGCAGTACTTC.

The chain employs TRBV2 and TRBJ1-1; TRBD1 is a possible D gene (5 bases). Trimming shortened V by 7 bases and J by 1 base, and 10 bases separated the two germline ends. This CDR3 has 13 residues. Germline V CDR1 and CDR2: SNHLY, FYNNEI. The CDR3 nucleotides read TGTGCCAGCACGGGACTCCGGAACACTGAAGCTTTCTTT. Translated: CASTGLRNTEAFF.

The CDR3 reads CATAQQVNTEAFF. In DNA form, the CDR3 reads TGTGCCACAGCGCAACAGGTGAACACTGAAGCTTTCTTT. The chain links TRBV6-6 to TRBJ1-1, with D perhaps TRBD1 (5 bases). Germline assignment: CDR1 MNHNY and CDR2 SVGAGI (reference sequence). Trimming left V 10 bases short and J 0 bases short, with 12 bases between. The CDR3 totals 13 residues.

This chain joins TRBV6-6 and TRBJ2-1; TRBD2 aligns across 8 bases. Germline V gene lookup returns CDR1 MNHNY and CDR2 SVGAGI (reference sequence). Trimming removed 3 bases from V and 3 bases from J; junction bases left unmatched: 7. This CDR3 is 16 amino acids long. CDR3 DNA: TGTGCCAGCAGTTATAACCGGGGGGGCTACTACAATGAGCAGTTCTTC. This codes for CASSYNRGGYYNEQFF.

CDR3 sequence: CASSGRRGYGYTF. CDR3 nucleotides: TGTGCCAGCAGCGGTAGGCGCGGCTATGGCTACACCTTC. The J gene is TRBJ1-2, the V gene TRBV13; the D is unclear. This CDR3 has 13 residues. With 5 bases removed from V and 4 bases from J, the gap between germline ends came to 11 bases. Germline lookup yields CDR1 PRHDT and CDR2 FYEKMQ (reference sequence).

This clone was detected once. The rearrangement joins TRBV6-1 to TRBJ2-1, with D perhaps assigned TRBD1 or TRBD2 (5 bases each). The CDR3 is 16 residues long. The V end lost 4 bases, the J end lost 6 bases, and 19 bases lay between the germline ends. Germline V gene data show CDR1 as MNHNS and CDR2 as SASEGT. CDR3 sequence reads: CASSGTLLVGVNEQFF. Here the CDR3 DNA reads TGTGCCAGCAGTGGGACCCTACTAGTAGGGGTCAATGAGCAGTTCTTC.